This TCR beta chain was obtained from a study of OX40 agonist ivuxolimab in advanced cancers. CDR3 length: 13 residues. Germline CDR1 SQVTM, CDR2 ANQGSEA. V lost 4 bases and J 2 bases, leaving 9 bases between the germline ends. This table comes from immunoSEQ multiplex PCR, and its TCRdb copy is limited to in-frame clones, with some not included. This sample carries about 72,000 clones, around 83% of them seen once, and the ten largest clones take over 2%. This sequence originates from an adult with an advanced solid tumor such as melanoma, head and neck, liver or kidney cancer. The source material was CD4+ or CD8+ T cells sorted from blood, sampled in a trial of the OX40 agonist ivuxolimab. The rearrangement links TRBV29-1 to TRBJ1-5; TRBD1 is a possible D gene (5 bases). The CDR3 nucleotides are TGCAGCGTTGGAGGGGCCGGCAATCAGCCCCAGCATTTT. Translating it yields CSVGGAGNQPQHF.